This T cell receptor (beta chain) originates from a study of shared clonotypes between healthy human individuals. Study summary: Each donor contributed plates that comprised three CD4 naive, three CD4 memory, two CD8 naive and one CD8 memory.

Healthy and HIV-negative, the adult donors had no recent acute infections or vaccinations. TCRdb's copy holds only in-frame clones and misses some; the assay was immunoSEQ multiplex PCR. Altogether approximately 1.1 million clones are present, more than 75% being singletons, with the ten largest covering approximately 0.52%. CDR3 length: 16 amino acids. The germline CDR1 and CDR2 sequences are ENHRY and SYGVKD. After removal of 6 bases from V and 7 bases from J, the junction contained 9 bases not matched to a gene. The source is a man aged 18-30 years in good health. Some clones in this sample may be carry-over from other donors' samples. The specimen sequenced was memory CD4+ T cells from PBMCs. Subset reported: CD45RA-negative fraction. The V and J genes are TRBV10-3 and TRBJ1-4, with TRBD1 matching over 12 bases. CDR3 in amino acids: CAIRPGQGARGEKLFF. DNA for the CDR3: TGTGCCATCAGGCCGGGACAGGGGGCGAGGGGTGAAAAACTGTTTTTT.